Sequencing of this TCR beta chain was carried out in a study of cytomegalovirus exposure and HLA in healthy donors. Broader study findings: A later analysis found TCR association rates differed by HLA locus, highest for DRB1 and lowest for HLA-C. Earlier analysis found most TCR beta V segments productive about 87% or about 30% of the time.

Both 60 Vbeta primers and 13 Jbeta primers went into the PCR. Libraries were prepared by immunoSEQ multiplex PCR; TCRdb keeps only in-frame clonotypes and omits some of them. The record lists about 140,000 clones, of which the ten most abundant hold approximately 2%. The CDR3 extends over 16 amino acids. The trim removed 2 bases at V and 2 bases at J, leaving 6 bases unmatched. The germline V gene has CDR1 MNHNS and CDR2 SASEGT. With regard to this clone: Its antigen is not known.

The origin of this receptor is a woman between 18 and 29 years old in good health and CMV-seronegative. Sequenced sample: PBMCs. This chain connects TRBV6-1 to TRBJ2-1; TRBD2 matches 7 bases. The chain's CDR3 is CASSELAGVAYNEQFF. CDR3 DNA: TGTGCCAGCAGTGAATTGGCGGGAGTGGCCTACAATGAGCAGTTCTTC.